This is a list of T cell receptor beta chains from one sample in a study of blood T cell repertoires in COVID-19. Only in-frame clones appear in the TCRdb table, and some are missing; sequencing was by immunoSEQ multiplex PCR. The repertoire holds around 300,000 clones, with roughly nine tenths as singletons. The sequenced sample was peripheral blood. These TCRs come from a woman in her twenties or thirties with COVID-19, enrolled during active disease. Each CDR3 is given with its conserved first and last residue. Each record gives: clone size, V gene, J gene, D gene, CDR3 protein, CDR3 DNA. D genes are given only for firm matches. For some rows the clone size is stated as once, few or many, or as a class when expanded; others skip it.

.	TRBV27	TRBJ2-2	TRBD2	CASSWEGLAGENTGELFF	TGTGCCAGCAGTTGGGAGGGACTAGCGGGAGAGAACACCGGGGAGCTGTTTTTT
.	TRBV13	TRBJ1-2	.	CASSLVSGDYGYTF	TGTGCCAGCAGCTTAGTTTCCGGGGACTATGGCTACACCTTC
.	TRBV4-1	TRBJ2-7	TRBD1	CASSQGSGQASYEQYF	TGCGCCAGCAGCCAGGGATCCGGACAGGCCTCCTACGAGCAGTACTTC
.	TRBV29-1	TRBJ2-1	TRBD2	CSADSGMGYNEQFF	TGCAGCGCCGATAGCGGGATGGGTTACAATGAGCAGTTCTTC
.	TRBV24-1	TRBJ2-2	.	CATSDFQRAGTGELFF	TGTGCCACCAGTGATTTTCAGCGGGCAGGCACCGGGGAGCTGTTTTTT
.	TRBV7-8	TRBJ1-5	.	CASSLVGVYSNQPQHF	TGTGCCAGCAGCTTAGTAGGGGTTTATAGCAATCAGCCCCAGCATTTT
.	TRBV15	TRBJ1-2	.	CATSRDGLYYGYTF	TGTGCCACCAGCAGAGATGGGCTTTACTATGGCTACACCTTC
.	TRBV30	TRBJ2-2	TRBD2	CAWSSFAGVFSGELFF	TGTGCCTGGAGTAGTTTTGCGGGAGTATTTTCCGGGGAGCTGTTTTTT
.	TRBV11-2	TRBJ2-7	.	CASSFLSYGGEQYF	TGTGCCAGCAGCTTTTTATCCTACGGTGGCGAGCAGTACTTC
.	TRBV30	TRBJ1-2	.	CAWSRGGANYGYTF	TGTGCCTGGTCTAGGGGGGGCGCAAACTATGGCTACACCTTC
.	TRBV5-5	TRBJ1-4	.	CASSLAGGNEKLFF	TGTGCCAGCAGCTTGGCTGGAGGTAATGAAAAACTGTTTTTT
.	TRBV6-6	TRBJ1-1	TRBD1	CASSRGQGNTEAFF	TGTGCCAGCAGTAGGGGACAGGGGAACACTGAAGCTTTCTTT
.	TRBV5-1	TRBJ1-1	.	CASSLEQRLNTEAFF	TGCGCCAGCAGCTTAGAACAGCGGTTGAACACTGAAGCTTTCTTT
.	TRBV28	TRBJ2-1	TRBD2	CASSLSGRPLDEQFF	TGTGCCAGCAGTTTGAGCGGGAGACCCCTTGATGAGCAGTTCTTC
.	TRBV11-1	TRBJ2-1	.	CASSLAGSAEQFF	TGTGCCAGCAGCTTAGCTGGTAGCGCTGAGCAGTTCTTC
.	TRBV19	TRBJ2-2	TRBD1	CASSQQGQVTGELFF	TGTGCCAGTAGTCAACAAGGACAGGTCACCGGGGAGCTGTTTTTT
.	TRBV30	TRBJ2-2	.	CAWSSRNTGELFF	TGTGCCTGGAGTAGCCGTAACACCGGGGAGCTGTTTTTT
.	TRBV18	TRBJ2-1	TRBD2	CASSPERGDEQFF	TGTGCCAGCTCACCAGAGCGGGGCGATGAGCAGTTCTTC
.	TRBV5-1	TRBJ2-2	TRBD2	CASSRIAGVGGELFF	TGCGCCAGCAGCCGTATAGCGGGAGTCGGCGGGGAGCTGTTTTTT
.	TRBV30	TRBJ2-3	.	CAWSVQNGDTQYF	TGTGCCTGGAGTGTACAGAATGGAGATACGCAGTATTTT
.	TRBV14	TRBJ2-7	TRBD2	CASSQRTSGPYEQYF	TGTGCCAGCAGCCAACGGACTAGCGGGCCCTACGAGCAGTACTTC
.	TRBV2	TRBJ2-5	TRBD2	CASRAGTSAQETQYF	TGTGCCAGCAGAGCGGGGACTAGCGCCCAAGAGACCCAGTACTTC
.	TRBV18	TRBJ1-6	.	CASSLQGMDSPLHF	TGTGCCAGCTCATTACAGGGTATGGATTCACCCCTCCACTTT
once	TRBV27	TRBJ1-5	.	CASSFGGINQPQHF	TGTGCCAGCAGTTTCGGAGGGATCAATCAGCCCCAGCATTTT
.	TRBV15	TRBJ2-1	TRBD2	CATVKGTSVDEQFF	TGTGCCACCGTTAAGGGGACTAGCGTGGATGAGCAGTTCTTC
.	TRBV2	TRBJ1-6	.	CASSPRGPTYNSPLHF	TGTGCCAGCAGTCCCAGGGGTCCGACCTATAATTCACCCCTCCACTTT
.	TRBV28	TRBJ2-2	.	CASRGPVAGELFF	TGTGCCAGCAGGGGCCCCGTCGCCGGGGAGCTGTTTTTT
.	TRBV5-4	TRBJ1-2	TRBD1	CASSRGRQGPNNYGYTF	TGTGCCAGCAGCCGGGGCAGACAGGGCCCCAATAACTATGGCTACACCTTC
few	TRBV7-3	TRBJ2-5	.	CASSRGYGETQYF	TGTGCCAGCAGCCGGGGGTATGGGGAGACCCAGTACTTC
.	TRBV7-9	TRBJ1-2	TRBD1	CASSLGQSYGYTF	TGTGCCAGCAGCTTGGGACAGAGCTATGGCTACACCTTC
.	TRBV14	TRBJ2-1	TRBD1	CASRQGGQGEWNEQFF	TGTGCCAGCAGACAGGGCGGGCAGGGGGAGTGGAATGAGCAGTTCTTC
.	TRBV7-3	TRBJ2-3	TRBD1	CASSSGTDHIDTQYF	TGTGCCAGCAGCTCCGGGACAGACCACATTGATACGCAGTATTTT
.	TRBV18	TRBJ1-1	.	CASSPPQGLGTEAFF	TGTGCCAGCTCACCCCCACAGGGCTTGGGGACTGAAGCTTTCTTT
.	TRBV19	TRBJ1-3	.	CASTPGKARNTIYF	TGTGCCAGTACCCCGGGGAAGGCCCGAAACACCATATATTTT
.	TRBV6-5	TRBJ1-4	.	CASSPRSPNEKLFF	TGTGCCAGCAGTCCCCGTAGCCCTAATGAAAAACTGTTTTTT
once	TRBV9	TRBJ1-3	.	CASSALVGNTIYF	TGTGCCAGCAGCGCTCTCGTCGGAAACACCATATATTTT
.	TRBV19	TRBJ1-5	.	CASKPQGNSNQPQHF	TGTGCCAGTAAACCTCAGGGAAATAGCAATCAGCCCCAGCATTTT
.	TRBV10-3	TRBJ2-5	.	CAISEQETDYQETQYF	TGTGCCATCAGTGAGCAAGAGACGGACTACCAAGAGACCCAGTACTTC
.	TRBV5-5	TRBJ2-6	TRBD1	CASSLRRQGNSGANVLTF	TGTGCCAGCAGCTTGAGGAGACAGGGGAATTCTGGGGCCAACGTCCTGACTTTC
.	TRBV5-1	TRBJ2-1	.	CASSLAGAYNEQFF	TGCGCCAGCAGCTTGGCGGGGGCCTACAATGAGCAGTTCTTC
.	TRBV5-1	TRBJ2-7	TRBD1	CASSRQGRGTTSYEQYF	TGCGCCAGCAGCAGACAGGGGCGAGGCACTACCTCCTACGAGCAGTACTTC
.	TRBV12-3/TRBV12-4	TRBJ2-3	.	CASSLAADTQYF	TGTGCCAGCAGTCTTGCGGCAGATACGCAGTATTTT
.	TRBV5-5	TRBJ2-5	.	CASSLGGRETQYF	TGTGCCAGCAGCTTAGGAGGGAGAGAGACCCAGTACTTC